This is a list of T cell receptor beta chains from one sample in a study of shared clonotypes between healthy human individuals. Profiled with immunoSEQ multiplex PCR; TCRdb holds only in-frame clones, not every one. This sample has fewer than 3 million clones, with around 93% found just once. The source material was naive CD4+ T cells from PBMCs. The receptors shown here come from a man aged 18 to 30 in good health. Some clones in this sample may be carry-over from other donors' samples. The CDR3 runs from the conserved cysteine through the conserved F or W. Expanded clones get a size class; other rows say once, few or many, or leave the size out.

>TRBJ2-6|TRBV7-2|-
CASSLRTATSGANVLTF
>TRBJ2-1|TRBV5-1|-
CASSLGPARVDDEQFF
>TRBJ1-5|TRBV19|-
CASSQGTGYSNQPQHF
>TRBJ1-1|TRBV7-8|-
CASSSIEDRNTEAFF
>TRBJ1-5|TRBV7-9|-
CASSLANRGNQPQHF
>TRBJ2-2|TRBV7-2|-
CASSPTTNTGELFF
>TRBJ2-2|TRBV18|-
CASSPERDWWELFF
>TRBJ2-1|TRBV19|-
CASSIYLAGVYNEQFF
>TRBJ1-2|TRBV28|-
CASSSGGVYGYTF
>TRBJ2-1|TRBV25-1|-
CASMAPYVTLGGQFF
>TRBJ2-7|TRBV6-1|-
CASSQDLRPGQAYEQYF
>TRBJ1-5|TRBV4-2|-
CASSRNWDVNQPQHF
>TRBJ2-7|TRBV11-2|-
CASSFDLTGSDEQYF
>TRBJ2-1|TRBV7-9|-
CASSLYGPHEQFF
>TRBJ2-7|TRBV5-5|-
CASSRGGLFSYEQYF
>TRBJ2-7|TRBV5-4|-
CASGRRRDAEQYF
>TRBJ2-4|TRBV18|once
CASSSPGTDKNIQYF
>TRBJ2-7|TRBV18|few
CASSPWTGALYEQYF
>TRBJ1-5|TRBV28|-
CASRIFPDRQGTQPQHF
>TRBJ2-7|TRBV5-3|once
CARSLEGLAQPGQYF
>TRBJ2-1|TRBV19|-
CASSMWAYEQFF
>TRBJ2-1|TRBV10-1|-
CASSPRLAPLDYNEQFF
>TRBJ2-3|TRBV5-1|-
CASSLAGDTQYF
>TRBJ2-5|TRBV29-1|-
CSVGPIAGGRETQYF
>TRBJ2-2|TRBV9|once
CASSVVGTGTGELFF
>TRBJ2-7|TRBV27|-
CASSLKGEWYEQYF
>TRBJ1-1|TRBV5-6|-
CASSPGLGPGTEAFF
>TRBJ2-5|TRBV10-3|once
CAISAGDQETQYF
>TRBJ2-4|TRBV27|-
CASSLRTGQDLAKNIQYF
>TRBJ2-5|TRBV5-1|-
CASSLDPGTETQYF
>TRBJ1-5|TRBV15|-
CATSTEHGAVQPQHF
>TRBJ2-2|TRBV7-2|-
CASSSTLNLRTGELFF
>TRBJ2-7|TRBV7-2|-
CASSLVAGVSYEQYF
>TRBJ1-1|TRBV5-1|-
CASREGDTGYTEAFF
>TRBJ2-2|TRBV28|-
CASSLGLAGNTGELFF
>TRBJ2-4|TRBV4-3|-
CASSQVTGGTGNIQYF
>TRBJ1-2|TRBV7-2|-
CASSSTGGGYGYTF
>TRBJ1-5|TRBV18|once
CASSPPGTGYNQPQHF
>TRBJ2-7|TRBV5-1|-
CASSYRGLEQYF
>TRBJ2-3|TRBV28|-
CASRYQGGSPDTQYF
>TRBJ1-5|TRBV7-8|few
CASSLAVNQPQHF
>TRBJ2-1|TRBV6-5|few
CASSNNGAYNEQFF
>TRBJ2-3|TRBV18|-
CASSPPEIRTDTQYF
>TRBJ1-2|TRBV11-2|-
CASRGYGQLSPGYTF
>TRBJ2-7|TRBV27|-
CASKLYGGYEQYF
>TRBJ2-1|TRBV28|-
CASVMSGGYNEQFF
>TRBJ1-1|TRBV11-2|few
CASSLLGSEAFF
>TRBJ2-1|TRBV5-1|-
CASSLEGRANEQFF
>TRBJ1-1|TRBV27|-
CASNPMGGGEAFF
>TRBJ1-3|TRBV7-2|-
CASSFRTEGNTIYF
>TRBJ2-3|TRBV2|-
CASSRDRVTDTQYF
>TRBJ2-5|TRBV6-4|-
CASSDPYDRGLRGKQETQYF
>TRBJ2-5|TRBV28|-
CASSWLAGGLFGETQYF